The rows below give T cell receptor beta chains drawn from one sample of a study of OX40 agonist ivuxolimab in advanced cancers. Sequenced by immunoSEQ multiplex PCR; TCRdb stores in-frame clones only, minus some. The sample lists more than 85,000 clones, about 92% occurring once. The sample was CD4+ or CD8+ T cells sorted from blood, taken in a trial of the OX40 agonist ivuxolimab. Every receptor here comes from an adult with an advanced solid tumor such as melanoma, head and neck, liver or kidney cancer. Both conserved end residues are trimmed from each CDR3.

TRBV6-6	TRBJ1-1	ASSRQDRLNTEAF
TRBV5-4	TRBJ2-2	ASSALVGETGELF
TRBV6-5	TRBJ2-7	ASSYSGVYEQY
TRBV30	TRBJ1-4	AWSPGDGEKLF
TRBV19	TRBJ2-2	ASRPSPAPNTGELF
TRBV6-5	TRBJ2-2	ANSDRGHCGELF
TRBV6-5	TRBJ1-2	ASSRRRGNYGYT
TRBV11-3	TRBJ2-1	ASSLSSGGSAYNEQF
TRBV15	TRBJ2-5	ATSRGTAQETQY
TRBV6-1	TRBJ2-3	ASSHGTVTDTQY
TRBV7-2	TRBJ2-5	ASSLEWRGQETQY